The present TCR beta chain was sequenced within a study of T cell responses to AZD1222 COVID-19 vaccine. This clone showed up many times. TCRdb keeps only in-frame clones here, not all; method: immunoSEQ multiplex PCR. The table lists 110,000 to 150,000 clones, about 89% of them singletons, with 2.5% to 3.5% in the top ten. The CDR3 has 19 residues. V was pared by 1 base and J by 4 bases, with 24 bases between. CDR1 SGHNT and CDR2 YYREEE come from the germline V gene (reference sequence). This specimen was peripheral blood, taken on day 0 of AZD1222 vaccination. This TCR was recovered from an adult in good health. The V and J genes are TRBV5-4 and TRBJ2-1; a possible D gene is TRBD1 (5 bases). CDR3 nucleotides: TGTGCCAGCAGCTTGAAGGAAACTCGGACAATTGTTTCGTACAATGAGCAGTTCTTC. The encoded protein is CASSLKETRTIVSYNEQFF.